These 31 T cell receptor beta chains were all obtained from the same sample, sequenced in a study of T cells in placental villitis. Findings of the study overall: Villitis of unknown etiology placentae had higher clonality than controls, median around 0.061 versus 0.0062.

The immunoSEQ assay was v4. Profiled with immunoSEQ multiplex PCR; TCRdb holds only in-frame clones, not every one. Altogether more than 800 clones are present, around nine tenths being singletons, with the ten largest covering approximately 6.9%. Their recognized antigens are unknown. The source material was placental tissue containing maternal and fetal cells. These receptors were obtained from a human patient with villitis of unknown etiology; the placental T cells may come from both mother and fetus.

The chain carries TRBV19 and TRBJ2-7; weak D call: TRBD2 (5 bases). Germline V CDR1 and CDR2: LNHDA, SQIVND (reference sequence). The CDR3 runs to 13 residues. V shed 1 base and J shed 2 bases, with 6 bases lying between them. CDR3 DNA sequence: TGTGCCAGTAGTATAGCCGGGGCCTACGAGCAGTACTTC. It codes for CASSIAGAYEQYF.

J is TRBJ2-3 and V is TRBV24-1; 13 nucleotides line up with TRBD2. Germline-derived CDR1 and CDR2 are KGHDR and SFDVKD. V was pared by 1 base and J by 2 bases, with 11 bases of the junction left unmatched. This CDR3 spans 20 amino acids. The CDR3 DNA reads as TGTGCCACCAGTGATTTAGAGCCCCGGGGACTAGCGGGAATCACAGATACGCAGTATTTT. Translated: CATSDLEPRGLAGITDTQYF.

The CDR3 loop is CASSLLQGGGYTF. The CDR3 DNA is TGTGCCAGCAGCTTACTACAGGGTGGTGGCTACACCTTC. The chain carries TRBV7-6 and TRBJ1-2; tentative D call: TRBD1 (6 bases). Germline assignment: CDR1 SGHVS and CDR2 FNYEAQ. V was clipped by 2 bases and J by 7 bases, with 11 bases between them. The CDR3 runs to 13 residues.

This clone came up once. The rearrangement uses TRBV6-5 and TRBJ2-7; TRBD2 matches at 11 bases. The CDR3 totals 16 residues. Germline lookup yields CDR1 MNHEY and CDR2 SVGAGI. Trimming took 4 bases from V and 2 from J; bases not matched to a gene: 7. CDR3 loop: CASSSLTSGSPYEQYF. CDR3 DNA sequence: TGTGCCAGCAGTTCCCTCACTAGCGGGAGCCCCTACGAGCAGTACTTC.

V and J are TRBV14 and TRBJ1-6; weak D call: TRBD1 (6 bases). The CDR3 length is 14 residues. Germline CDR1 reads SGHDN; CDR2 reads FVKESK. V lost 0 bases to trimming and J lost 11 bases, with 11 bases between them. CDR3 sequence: CASSQDGRGTPLHF. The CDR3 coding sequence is TGTGCCAGCAGCCAAGACGGCAGGGGAACACCCCTCCACTTT. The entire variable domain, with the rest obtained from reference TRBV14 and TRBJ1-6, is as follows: EAGVTQFPSHSVIEKGQTVTLRCDPISGHDNLYWYRRVMGKEIKFLLHFVKESKQDESGMPNNRFLAERTGGTYSTLKVQPAELEDSGVYFCASSQDGRGTPLHFGNGTRLTVT.

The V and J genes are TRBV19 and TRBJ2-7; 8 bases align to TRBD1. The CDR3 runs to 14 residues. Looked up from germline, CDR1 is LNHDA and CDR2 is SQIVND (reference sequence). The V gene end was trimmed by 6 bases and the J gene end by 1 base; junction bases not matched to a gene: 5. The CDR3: CASSTGTGSYEQYF. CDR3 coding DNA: TGTGCCAGTAGCACCGGGACAGGATCCTACGAGCAGTACTTC.

The CDR3, as DNA: TGTGCCAGCAGCTTGGGACCGAGCTCCTACAATGAGCAGTTCTTC. It is translated as CASSLGPSSYNEQFF. This sequence joins TRBV7-6 and TRBJ2-1; D is tentatively TRBD1 or TRBD2 (5 bases each). The CDR3 consists of 15 residues. Per the germline V gene, CDR1 is SGHVS and CDR2 is FNYEAQ. The V end was cut by 3 bases, the J end by 0 bases, with 9 bases between.

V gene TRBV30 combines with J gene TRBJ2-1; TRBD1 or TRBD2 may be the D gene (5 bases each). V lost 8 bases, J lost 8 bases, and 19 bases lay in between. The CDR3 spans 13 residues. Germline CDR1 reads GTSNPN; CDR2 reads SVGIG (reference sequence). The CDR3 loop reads CAQCRQLGDEQFF. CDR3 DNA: TGTGCCCAGTGCAGACAGCTCGGGGATGAGCAGTTCTTC.

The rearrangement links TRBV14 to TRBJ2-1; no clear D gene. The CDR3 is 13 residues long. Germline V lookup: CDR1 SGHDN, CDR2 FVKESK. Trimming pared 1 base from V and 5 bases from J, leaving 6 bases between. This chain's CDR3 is CASSQAWDNEQFF. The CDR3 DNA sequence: TGTGCCAGCAGCCAAGCCTGGGACAATGAGCAGTTCTTC. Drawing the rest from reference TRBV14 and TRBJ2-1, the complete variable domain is EAGVTQFPSHSVIEKGQTVTLRCDPISGHDNLYWYRRVMGKEIKFLLHFVKESKQDESGMPNNRFLAERTGGTYSTLKVQPAELEDSGVYFCASSQAWDNEQFFGPGTRLTVL.

The CDR3 loop is CASRQGASGYTF. CDR3 sequence (DNA): TGTGCCAGCAGACAGGGGGCAAGTGGCTACACCTTC. The chain is built from TRBV19 and TRBJ1-2; 10 nucleotides align to TRBD1. The trim removed 9 bases at V and 7 bases at J, leaving 5 bases unmatched. The CDR3 runs to 12 residues. From germline, CDR1 is LNHDA and CDR2 SQIVND (reference sequence). Full variable domain (missing parts from reference TRBV19 and TRBJ1-2): DGGITQSPKYLFRKEGQNVTLSCEQNLNHDAMYWYRQDPGQGLRLIYYSQIVNDFQKGDIAEGYSVSREKKESFPLTVTSAQKNPTAFYLCASRQGASGYTFGSGTRLTVV.

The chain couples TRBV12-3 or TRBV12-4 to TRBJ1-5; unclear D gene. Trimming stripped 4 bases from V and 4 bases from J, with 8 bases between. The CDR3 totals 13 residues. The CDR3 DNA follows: TGTGCCAGCAGTTCCCTCATAAATCAGCCCCAGCATTTT. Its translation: CASSSLINQPQHF.

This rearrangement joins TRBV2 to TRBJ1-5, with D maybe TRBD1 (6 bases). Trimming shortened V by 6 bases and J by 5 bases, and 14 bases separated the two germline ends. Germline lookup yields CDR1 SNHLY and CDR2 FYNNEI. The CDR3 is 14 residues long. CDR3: CASRSVTGDQPQHF. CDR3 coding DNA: TGTGCCAGCAGGTCGGTGACAGGCGATCAGCCCCAGCATTTT.

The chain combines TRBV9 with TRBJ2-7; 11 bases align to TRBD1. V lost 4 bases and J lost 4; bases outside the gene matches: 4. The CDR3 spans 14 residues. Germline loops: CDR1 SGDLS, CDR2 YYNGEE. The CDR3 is CASSPGQGAYEQYF. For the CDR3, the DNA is TGTGCCAGCAGCCCAGGACAGGGGGCTTACGAGCAGTACTTC.

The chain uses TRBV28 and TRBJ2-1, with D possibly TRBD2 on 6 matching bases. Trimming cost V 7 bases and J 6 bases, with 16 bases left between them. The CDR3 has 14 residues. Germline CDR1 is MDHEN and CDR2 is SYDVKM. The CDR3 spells CASKQSNSGNEQFF. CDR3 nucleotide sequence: TGTGCCAGCAAACAAAGTAATAGCGGCAATGAGCAGTTCTTC.

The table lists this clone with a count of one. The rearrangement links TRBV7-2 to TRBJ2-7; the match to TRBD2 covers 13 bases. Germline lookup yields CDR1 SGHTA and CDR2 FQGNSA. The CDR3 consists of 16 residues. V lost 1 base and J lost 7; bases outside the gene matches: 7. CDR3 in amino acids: CASSLDGLAGVGEQYF. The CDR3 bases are TGTGCCAGCAGCTTAGATGGACTAGCGGGAGTAGGGGAGCAGTACTTC.

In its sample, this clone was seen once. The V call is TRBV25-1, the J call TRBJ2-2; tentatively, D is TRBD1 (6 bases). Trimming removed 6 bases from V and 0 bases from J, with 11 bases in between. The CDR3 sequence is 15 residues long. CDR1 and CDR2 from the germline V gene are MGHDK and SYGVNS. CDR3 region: CASRRGQANTGELFF. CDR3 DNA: TGTGCCAGCAGGAGGGGACAAGCGAACACCGGGGAGCTGTTTTTT.

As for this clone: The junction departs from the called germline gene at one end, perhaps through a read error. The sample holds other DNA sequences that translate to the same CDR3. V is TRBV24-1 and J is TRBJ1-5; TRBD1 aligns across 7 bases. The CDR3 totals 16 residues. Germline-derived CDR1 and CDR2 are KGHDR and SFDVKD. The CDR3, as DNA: TGTGCCACCAGTGATGCAGGGGGGCTTAGCAATCAGCCCCAACATTTT. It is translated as CATSDAGGLSNQPQHF.

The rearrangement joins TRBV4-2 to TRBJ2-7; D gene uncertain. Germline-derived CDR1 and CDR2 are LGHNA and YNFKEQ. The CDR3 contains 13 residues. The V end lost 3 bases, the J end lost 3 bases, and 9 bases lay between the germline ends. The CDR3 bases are TGTGCCAGCAGCCATCAGGAAAACTACGAGCAGTACTTC. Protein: CASSHQENYEQYF.

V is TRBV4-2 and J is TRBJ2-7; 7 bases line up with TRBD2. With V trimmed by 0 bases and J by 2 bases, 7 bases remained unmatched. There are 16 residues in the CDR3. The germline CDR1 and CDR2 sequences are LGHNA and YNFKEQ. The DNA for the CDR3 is TGTGCCAGCAGCCAAGAGGGGGAGGGACCCCCCTACGAGCAGTACTTC. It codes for CASSQEGEGPPYEQYF.

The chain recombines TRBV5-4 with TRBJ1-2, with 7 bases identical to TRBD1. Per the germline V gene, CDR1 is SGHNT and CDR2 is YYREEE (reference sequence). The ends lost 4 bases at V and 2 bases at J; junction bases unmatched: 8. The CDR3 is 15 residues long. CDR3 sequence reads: CASSLDRERNYGYTF. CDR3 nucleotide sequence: TGTGCCAGCAGCCTAGACAGGGAAAGAAACTATGGCTACACCTTC.

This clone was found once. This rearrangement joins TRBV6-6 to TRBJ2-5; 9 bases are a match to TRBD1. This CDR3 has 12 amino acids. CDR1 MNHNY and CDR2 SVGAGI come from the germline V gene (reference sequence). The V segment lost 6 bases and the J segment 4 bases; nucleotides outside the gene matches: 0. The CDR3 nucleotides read TGTGCCAGCAGGACAGGGGGAGAGACCCAGTACTTC. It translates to CASRTGGETQYF.

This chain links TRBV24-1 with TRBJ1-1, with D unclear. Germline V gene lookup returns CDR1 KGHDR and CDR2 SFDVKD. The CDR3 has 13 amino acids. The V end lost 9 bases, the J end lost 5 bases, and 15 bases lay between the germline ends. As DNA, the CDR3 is TGTGCCACCCGACTAAGCACGGGGACTGAAGCTTTCTTT. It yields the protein CATRLSTGTEAFF.

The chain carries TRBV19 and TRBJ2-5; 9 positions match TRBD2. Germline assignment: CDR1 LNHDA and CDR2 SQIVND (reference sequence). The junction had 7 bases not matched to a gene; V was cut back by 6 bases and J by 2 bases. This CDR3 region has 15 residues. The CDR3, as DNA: TGTGCCAGTAGCACCCGGCGGGGGGGACAAGAGACCCAGTACTTC. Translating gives CASSTRRGGQETQYF.

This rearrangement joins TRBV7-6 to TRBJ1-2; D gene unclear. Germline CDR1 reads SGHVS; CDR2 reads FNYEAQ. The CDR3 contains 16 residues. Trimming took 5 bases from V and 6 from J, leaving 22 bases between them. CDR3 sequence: CASSHRCESRKNGYTF. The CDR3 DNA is TGTGCCAGCAGCCATCGTTGTGAATCTCGAAAGAATGGCTACACCTTC.

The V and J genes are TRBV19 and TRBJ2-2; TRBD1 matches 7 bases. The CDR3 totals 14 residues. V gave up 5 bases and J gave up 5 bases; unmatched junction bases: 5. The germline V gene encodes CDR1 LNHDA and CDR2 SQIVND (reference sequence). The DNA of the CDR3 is TGTGCCAGTAGTCGACAGGGATGGACCGGGGAGCTGTTTTTT. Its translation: CASSRQGWTGELFF.

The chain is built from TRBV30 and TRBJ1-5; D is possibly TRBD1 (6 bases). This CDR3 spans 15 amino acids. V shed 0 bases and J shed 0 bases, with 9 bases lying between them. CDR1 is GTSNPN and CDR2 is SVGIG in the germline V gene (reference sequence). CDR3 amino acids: CAWSVGTHSNQPQHF. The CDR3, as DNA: TGTGCCTGGAGTGTTGGGACACATAGCAATCAGCCCCAGCATTTT.

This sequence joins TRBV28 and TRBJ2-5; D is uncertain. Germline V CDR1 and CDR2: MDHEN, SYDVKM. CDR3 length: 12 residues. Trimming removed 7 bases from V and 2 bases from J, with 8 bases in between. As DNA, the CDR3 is TGTGCCAGCACGGGCTATCAAGAGACCCAGTACTTC. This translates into CASTGYQETQYF. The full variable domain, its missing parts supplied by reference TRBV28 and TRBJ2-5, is DVKVTQSSRYLVKRTGEKVFLECVQDMDHENMFWYRQDPGLGLRLIYFSYDVKMKEKGDIPEGYSVSREKKERFSLILESASTNQTSMYLCASTGYQETQYFGPGTRLLVL.

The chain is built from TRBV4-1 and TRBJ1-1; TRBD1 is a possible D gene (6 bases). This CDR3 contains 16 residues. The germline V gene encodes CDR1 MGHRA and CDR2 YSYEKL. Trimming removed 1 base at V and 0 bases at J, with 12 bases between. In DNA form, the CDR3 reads TGCGCCAGCAGCCAAGGACGGGGGGCAGTGAACACTGAAGCTTTCTTT. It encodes CASSQGRGAVNTEAFF.

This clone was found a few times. CDR3 protein: CASRGLVTYEQYF. The CDR3 DNA follows: TGTGCCAGCAGAGGCCTGGTTACCTACGAGCAGTACTTC. The chain has TRBV28 and TRBJ2-7; D ambiguous. There are 13 residues in the CDR3. Germline V gene data show CDR1 as MDHEN and CDR2 as SYDVKM. Trimming cost V 6 bases and J 2 bases, with 11 bases left between them.

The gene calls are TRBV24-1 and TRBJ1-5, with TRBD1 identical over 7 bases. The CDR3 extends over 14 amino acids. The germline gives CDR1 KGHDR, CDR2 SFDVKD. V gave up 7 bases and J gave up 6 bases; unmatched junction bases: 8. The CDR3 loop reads CATSETGYFQPQHF. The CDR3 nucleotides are TGTGCCACCAGCGAGACAGGGTACTTTCAGCCCCAGCATTTT.

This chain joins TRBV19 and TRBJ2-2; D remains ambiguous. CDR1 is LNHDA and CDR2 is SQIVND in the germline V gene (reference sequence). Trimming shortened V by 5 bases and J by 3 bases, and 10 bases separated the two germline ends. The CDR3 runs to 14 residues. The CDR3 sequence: CASSGMLYTGELFF. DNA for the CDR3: TGTGCCAGTAGTGGGATGCTCTACACCGGGGAGCTGTTTTTT.